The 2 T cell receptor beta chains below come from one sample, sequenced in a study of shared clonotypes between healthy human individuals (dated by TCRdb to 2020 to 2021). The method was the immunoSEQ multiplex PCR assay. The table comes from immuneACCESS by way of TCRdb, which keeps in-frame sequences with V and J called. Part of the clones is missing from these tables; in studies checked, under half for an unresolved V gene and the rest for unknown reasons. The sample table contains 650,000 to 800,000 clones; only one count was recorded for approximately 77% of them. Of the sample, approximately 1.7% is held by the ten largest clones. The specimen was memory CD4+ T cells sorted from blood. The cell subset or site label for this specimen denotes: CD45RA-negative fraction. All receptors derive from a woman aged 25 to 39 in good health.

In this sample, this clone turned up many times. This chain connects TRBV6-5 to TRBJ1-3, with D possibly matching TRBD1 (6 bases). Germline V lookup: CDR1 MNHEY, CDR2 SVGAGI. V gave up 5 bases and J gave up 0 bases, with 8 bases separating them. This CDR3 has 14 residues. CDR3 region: CASSRDNSGNTIYF. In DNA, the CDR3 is TGTGCCAGCAGTCGGGACAACTCTGGAAACACCATATATTTT.

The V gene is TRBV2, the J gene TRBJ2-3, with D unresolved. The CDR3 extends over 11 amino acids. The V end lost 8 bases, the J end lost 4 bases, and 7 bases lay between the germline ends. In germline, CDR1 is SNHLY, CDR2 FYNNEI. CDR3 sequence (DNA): TGTGCCAGCGCCCAGTCAGATACGCAGTATTTT. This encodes CASAQSDTQYF.